This TCR beta chain was obtained from a study of cytomegalovirus exposure and HLA in healthy donors. General study results and limits: Researchers reported in a later analysis that a missense DCLRE1C variant was tied to TCR beta V- and J-gene trimming.

Of note for this clone: The antigen remains undetermined.

PCR was performed using 60 Vbeta and 13 Jbeta primers. Assay used: immunoSEQ multiplex PCR; TCRdb lists only in-frame clones, some missing. Among over 150,000 clones listed, roughly 65% were seen once. V was cut by 4 bases and J by 2 bases, with 18 bases left in between. CDR1 and CDR2 (germline): MDHEN, SYDVKM. CDR3 length: 17 amino acids. Sequencing used PBMCs. The gene calls are TRBV28 and TRBJ2-1; the D gene is possibly TRBD2 (5 bases). The receptor's source is a woman aged 18-29 years in good health and CMV-seropositive. CDR3 region: CASSSPSLDPTYNEQFF. The DNA for the CDR3 is TGTGCCAGCAGTTCACCCTCACTAGACCCAACCTACAATGAGCAGTTCTTC.